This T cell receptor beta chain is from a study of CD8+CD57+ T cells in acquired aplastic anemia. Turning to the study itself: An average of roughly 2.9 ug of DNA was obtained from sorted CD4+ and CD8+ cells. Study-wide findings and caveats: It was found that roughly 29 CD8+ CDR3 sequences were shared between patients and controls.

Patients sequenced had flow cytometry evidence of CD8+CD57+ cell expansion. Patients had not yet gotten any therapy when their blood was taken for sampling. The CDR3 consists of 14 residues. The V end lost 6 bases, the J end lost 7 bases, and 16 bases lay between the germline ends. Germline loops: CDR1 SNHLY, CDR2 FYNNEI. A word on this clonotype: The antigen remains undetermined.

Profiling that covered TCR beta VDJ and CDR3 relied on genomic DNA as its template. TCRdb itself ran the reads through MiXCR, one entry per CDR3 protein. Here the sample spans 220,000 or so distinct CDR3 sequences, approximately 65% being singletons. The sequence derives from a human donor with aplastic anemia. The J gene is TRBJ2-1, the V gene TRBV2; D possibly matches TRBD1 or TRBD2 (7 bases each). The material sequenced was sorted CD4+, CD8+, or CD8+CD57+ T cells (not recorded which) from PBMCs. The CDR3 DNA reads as TGTGCCAGCAGGCCCCATCAGGGGGGGAATGAGCAGTTCTTC. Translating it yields CASRPHQGGNEQFF. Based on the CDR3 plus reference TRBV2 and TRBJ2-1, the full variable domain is EPEVTQTPSHQVTQMGQEVILRCVPISNHLYFYWYRQILGQKVEFLVSFYNNEISEKSEIFDDQFSVERPDGSNFTLKIRSTKLEDSAMYFCASRPHQGGNEQFFGPGTRLTVL.